The clone carrying this T cell receptor beta chain was seen a few times. Antigen: not known. The CDR3 covers 13 residues. Germline V CDR1 and CDR2: MNHNS, SASEGT. The germline V and J ends were trimmed by 2 bases and 4 bases, with 5 bases remaining between them. This specimen belongs to a study of blood T cells in healthy people across ages. The study, taken as a whole, reports: Considered underestimates were the diversity estimates obtained from one million T cells. Strong correlation existed between TCR beta diversity and naive T cell percentage.

A second PCR of roughly 7 to 11 cycles used a sample-barcoded 5' primer and a J-beta primer mix. A template-switch adaptor that had 12 random nucleotides put a tag on each cDNA molecule. Each CDR3 protein is one row after TCRdb ran MiXCR on the 5' RACE reads. The data show more than 900,000 distinct CDR3 sequences, about 23% seen once. This same sample was also part of a study on T cells of mothers and their children. From that report: Related mother-child pairs showed slightly, non-significantly higher overlap than unrelated pairs.

Sequenced material: blood. The chain employs TRBV6-1 and TRBJ2-2; D not resolved. This TCR was recovered from a girl aged 2 to 10 in good health. The CDR3 DNA is TGTGCCAGCAGTGAACCGGGCACCGGGGAGCTGTTTTTT. Protein: CASSEPGTGELFF.